This T cell receptor (beta chain) was sequenced in a study of blood T cell repertoires in COVID-19. Profiled with immunoSEQ multiplex PCR; TCRdb holds only in-frame clones, not every one. This table has about 160,000 clones, 85% to 90% appearing once. Enrolled through a virtual design, the participants were between about 18 and 89 years of age and came from some 26 US areas. Germline values: CDR1 SGDLS, CDR2 YYNGEE. The CDR3 sequence is 14 residues long. Trimming left V 2 bases short and J 7 bases short, with 10 bases between. This receptor was taken from a woman aged 45-65 years who had recovered from COVID-19. J is TRBJ1-6 and V is TRBV9; no clear D gene. Sequencing was performed on PBMCs or T cells enriched from blood (not recorded which). This CDR3 reads CASSVLSENSPLHF. CDR3 DNA: TGTGCCAGCAGCGTCCTGTCGGAGAATTCACCCCTCCACTTT.